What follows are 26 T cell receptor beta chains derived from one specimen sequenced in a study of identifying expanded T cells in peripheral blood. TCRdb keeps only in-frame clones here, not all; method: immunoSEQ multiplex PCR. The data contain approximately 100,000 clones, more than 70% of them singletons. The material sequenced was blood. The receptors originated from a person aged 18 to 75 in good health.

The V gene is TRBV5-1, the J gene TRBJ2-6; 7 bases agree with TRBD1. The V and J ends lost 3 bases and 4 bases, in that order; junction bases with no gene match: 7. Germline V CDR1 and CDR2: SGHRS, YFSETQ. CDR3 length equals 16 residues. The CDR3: CASSWGQPYGANVLTF. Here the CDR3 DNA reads TGCGCCAGCAGCTGGGGACAGCCCTACGGGGCCAACGTCCTGACTTTC.

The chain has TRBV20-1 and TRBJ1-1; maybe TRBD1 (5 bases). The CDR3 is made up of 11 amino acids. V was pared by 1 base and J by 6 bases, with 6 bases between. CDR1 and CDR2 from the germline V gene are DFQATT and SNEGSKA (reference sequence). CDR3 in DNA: TGCAGTGCTAGAGGGGGGGCTGAAGCTTTCTTT. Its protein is CSARGGAEAFF.

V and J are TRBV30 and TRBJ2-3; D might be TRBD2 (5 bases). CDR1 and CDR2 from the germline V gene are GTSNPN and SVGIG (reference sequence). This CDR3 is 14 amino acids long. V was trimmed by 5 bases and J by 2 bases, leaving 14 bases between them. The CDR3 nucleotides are TGTGCCTGGTTGGTCCGGGGTTCCACAGATACGCAGTATTTT. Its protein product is CAWLVRGSTDTQYF.

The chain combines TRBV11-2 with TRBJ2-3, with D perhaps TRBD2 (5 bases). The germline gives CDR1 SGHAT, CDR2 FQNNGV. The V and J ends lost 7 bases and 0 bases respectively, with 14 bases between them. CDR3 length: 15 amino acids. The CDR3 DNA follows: TGTGCCAGCAACGAGCGGAACCCTAGCACAGATACGCAGTATTTT. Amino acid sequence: CASNERNPSTDTQYF. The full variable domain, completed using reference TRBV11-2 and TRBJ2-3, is EAGVAQSPRYKIIEKRQSVAFWCNPISGHATLYWYQQILGQGPKLLIQFQNNGVVDDSQLPKDRFSAERLKGVDSTLKIQPAKLEDSAVYLCASNERNPSTDTQYFGPGTRLTVL.

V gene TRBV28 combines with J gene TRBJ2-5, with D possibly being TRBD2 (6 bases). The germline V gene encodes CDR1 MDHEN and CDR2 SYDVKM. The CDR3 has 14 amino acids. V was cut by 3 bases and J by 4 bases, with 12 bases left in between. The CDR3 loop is CASSFIGGGETQYF. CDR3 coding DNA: TGTGCCAGCAGTTTTATTGGGGGAGGAGAGACCCAGTACTTC. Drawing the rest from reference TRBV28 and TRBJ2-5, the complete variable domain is DVKVTQSSRYLVKRTGEKVFLECVQDMDHENMFWYRQDPGLGLRLIYFSYDVKMKEKGDIPEGYSVSREKKERFSLILESASTNQTSMYLCASSFIGGGETQYFGPGTRLLVL.

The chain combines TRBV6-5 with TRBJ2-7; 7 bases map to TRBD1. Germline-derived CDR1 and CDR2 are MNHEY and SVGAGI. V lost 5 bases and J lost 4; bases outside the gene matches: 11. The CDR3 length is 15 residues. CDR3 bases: TGTGCCAGCAGTGTTACTACAGGGGAAAGTTACGAGCAGTACTTC. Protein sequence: CASSVTTGESYEQYF.

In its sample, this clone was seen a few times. CDR3: CARSLTGDGAYGYTF. The CDR3 DNA is TGTGCCCGTTCTCTAACAGGGGACGGCGCCTATGGCTACACCTTC. The V call is TRBV2, the J call TRBJ1-2; 7 nucleotides match TRBD1. The CDR3 covers 15 residues. V was pared by 11 bases and J by 4 bases, with 16 bases of the junction left unmatched. Germline V gene lookup returns CDR1 SNHLY and CDR2 FYNNEI.

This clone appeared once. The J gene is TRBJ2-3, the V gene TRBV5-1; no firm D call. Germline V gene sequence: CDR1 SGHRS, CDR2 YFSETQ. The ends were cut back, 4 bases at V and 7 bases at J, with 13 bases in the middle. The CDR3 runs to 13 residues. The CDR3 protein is CASSPRLGYTQYF. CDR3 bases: TGCGCCAGCAGCCCCCGACTGGGTTATACGCAGTATTTT.

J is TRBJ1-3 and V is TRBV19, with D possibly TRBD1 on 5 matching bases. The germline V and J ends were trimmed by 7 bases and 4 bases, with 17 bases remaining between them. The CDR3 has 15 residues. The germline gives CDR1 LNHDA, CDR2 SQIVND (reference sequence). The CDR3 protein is CASTPRGAGGNTIYF. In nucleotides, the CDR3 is TGTGCCAGTACCCCGAGAGGGGCTGGGGGAAACACCATATATTTT.

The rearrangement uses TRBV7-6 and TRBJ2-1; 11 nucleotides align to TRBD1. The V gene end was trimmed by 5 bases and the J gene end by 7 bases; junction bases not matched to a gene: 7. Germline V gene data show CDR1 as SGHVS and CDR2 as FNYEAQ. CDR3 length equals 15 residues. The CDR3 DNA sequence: TGTGCCAGCAGCGTAACGGACAGGGGGCTTAATGAGCAGTTCTTC. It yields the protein CASSVTDRGLNEQFF.

The CDR3 spells CASSADRFGELFF. CDR3 nucleotides: TGCGCCAGCAGCGCGGATAGATTCGGGGAGCTGTTTTTT. The V and J genes are TRBV10-1 and TRBJ2-2; D call uncertain. The V end was cut by 6 bases, the J end by 7 bases, with 12 bases between. The CDR3 extends over 13 amino acids. Germline V lookup: CDR1 WNHNN, CDR2 SYGVQD (reference sequence).

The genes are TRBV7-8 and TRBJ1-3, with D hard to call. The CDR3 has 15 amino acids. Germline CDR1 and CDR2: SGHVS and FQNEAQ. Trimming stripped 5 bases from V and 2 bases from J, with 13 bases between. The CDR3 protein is CASSTQRVTGNTIYF. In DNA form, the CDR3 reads TGTGCCAGCAGCACGCAAAGGGTAACTGGAAACACCATATATTTT.

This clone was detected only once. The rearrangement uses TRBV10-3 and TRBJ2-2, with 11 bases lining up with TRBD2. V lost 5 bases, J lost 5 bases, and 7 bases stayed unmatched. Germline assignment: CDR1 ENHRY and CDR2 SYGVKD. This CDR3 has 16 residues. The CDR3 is CAISPTSGGRTGELFF. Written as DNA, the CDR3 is TGTGCCATCAGTCCTACTAGCGGGGGTCGGACCGGGGAGCTGTTTTTT.

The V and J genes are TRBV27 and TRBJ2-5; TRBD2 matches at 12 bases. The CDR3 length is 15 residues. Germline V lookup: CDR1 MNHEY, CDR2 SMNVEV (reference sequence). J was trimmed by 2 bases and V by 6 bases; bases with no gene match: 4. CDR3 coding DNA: TGTGCCAGCAGACCTCTAGCGGGAGGGCAAGAGACCCAGTACTTC. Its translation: CASRPLAGGQETQYF.

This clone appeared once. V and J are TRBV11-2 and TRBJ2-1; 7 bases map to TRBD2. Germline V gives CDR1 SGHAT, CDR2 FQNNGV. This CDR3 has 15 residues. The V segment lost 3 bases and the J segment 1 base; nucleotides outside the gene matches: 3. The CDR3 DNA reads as TGTGCCAGCAGCTTTGGCGGGGGATCCTACAATGAGCAGTTCTTC. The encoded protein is CASSFGGGSYNEQFF.

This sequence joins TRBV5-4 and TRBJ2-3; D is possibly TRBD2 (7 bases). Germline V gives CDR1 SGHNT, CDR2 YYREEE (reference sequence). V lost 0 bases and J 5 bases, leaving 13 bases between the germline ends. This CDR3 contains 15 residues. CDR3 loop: CASSLGGGALDTQYF. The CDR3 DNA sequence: TGTGCCAGCAGCTTGGGAGGGGGGGCTTTAGATACGCAGTATTTT.

The CDR3 loop is CASRDQPGGEQFF. The DNA for the CDR3 is TGTGCCAGCAGGGATCAGCCAGGTGGTGAGCAGTTCTTC. The chain uses TRBV14 and TRBJ2-1; D is unresolved. The CDR3 covers 13 residues. V lost 6 bases to trimming and J lost 9 bases, with 15 bases between them. Germline assignment: CDR1 SGHDN and CDR2 FVKESK.

CDR3 residues: CASRDGGARSTEAFF. CDR3 in DNA: TGCGCCAGCAGGGACGGGGGGGCGCGTAGCACTGAAGCTTTCTTT. V usage is TRBV5-1 and J usage is TRBJ1-1, with D possibly TRBD1 on 6 matching bases. CDR1 and CDR2 (germline): SGHRS, YFSETQ. With 5 bases removed from V and 4 bases from J, the gap between germline ends came to 18 bases. The CDR3 is made up of 15 amino acids.

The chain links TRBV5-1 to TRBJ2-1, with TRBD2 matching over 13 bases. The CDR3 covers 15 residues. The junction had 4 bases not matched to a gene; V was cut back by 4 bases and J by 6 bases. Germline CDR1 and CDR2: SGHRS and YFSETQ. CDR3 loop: CASSDTSGGGNEQFF. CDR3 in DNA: TGCGCCAGCAGCGATACTAGCGGGGGGGGCAATGAGCAGTTCTTC.

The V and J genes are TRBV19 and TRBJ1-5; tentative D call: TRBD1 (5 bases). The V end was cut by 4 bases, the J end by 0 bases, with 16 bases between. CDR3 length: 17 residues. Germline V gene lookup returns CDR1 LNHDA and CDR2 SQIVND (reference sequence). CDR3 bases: TGTGCCAGTAGTACCCGCGGGGGAGGGTTTAGCAATCAGCCCCAGCATTTT. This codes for CASSTRGGGFSNQPQHF.

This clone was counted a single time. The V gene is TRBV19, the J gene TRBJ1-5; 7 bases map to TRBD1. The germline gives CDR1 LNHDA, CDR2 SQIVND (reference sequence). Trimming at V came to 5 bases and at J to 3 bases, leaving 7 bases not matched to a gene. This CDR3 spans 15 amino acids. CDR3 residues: CASSSRQGVNQPQHF. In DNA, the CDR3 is TGTGCCAGTAGTTCGCGACAGGGAGTCAATCAGCCCCAGCATTTT.

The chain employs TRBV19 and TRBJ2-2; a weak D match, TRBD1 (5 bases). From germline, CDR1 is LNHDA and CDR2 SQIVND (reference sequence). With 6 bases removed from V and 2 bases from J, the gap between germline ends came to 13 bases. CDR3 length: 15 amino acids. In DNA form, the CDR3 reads TGTGCCAGTAGCTCAGGGAAAGTTAACACCGGGGAGCTGTTTTTT. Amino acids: CASSSGKVNTGELFF.

The CDR3 loop reads CASSVLRQNLFF. In nucleotides, the CDR3 is TGTGCCAGCAGTGTACTCCGACAGAATCTGTTTTTT. The J gene is TRBJ1-4, the V gene TRBV28; a possible D gene is TRBD1 (5 bases). The V gene's germline CDR1 is MDHEN and CDR2 SYDVKM. V lost 5 bases to trimming and J lost 14 bases, with 15 bases between them. The CDR3 runs 12 residues.

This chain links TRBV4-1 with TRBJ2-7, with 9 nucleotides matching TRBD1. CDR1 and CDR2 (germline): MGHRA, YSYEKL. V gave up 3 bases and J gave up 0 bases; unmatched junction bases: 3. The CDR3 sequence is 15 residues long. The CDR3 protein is CASSQTGGSSYEQYF. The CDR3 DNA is TGCGCCAGCAGCCAGACAGGGGGGAGCTCCTACGAGCAGTACTTC.

CDR3 sequence: CASSLASIAGYYNEQFF. The CDR3 DNA sequence: TGTGCCAGCAGCTTAGCCAGTATTGCAGGTTACTACAATGAGCAGTTCTTC. The J gene is TRBJ2-1, the V gene TRBV11-1; no reliable D call. The ends were cut back, 0 bases at V and 3 bases at J, with 15 bases in the middle. The CDR3 is made up of 17 amino acids. Germline V gene data show CDR1 as SGHAT and CDR2 as FQDESV (reference sequence).

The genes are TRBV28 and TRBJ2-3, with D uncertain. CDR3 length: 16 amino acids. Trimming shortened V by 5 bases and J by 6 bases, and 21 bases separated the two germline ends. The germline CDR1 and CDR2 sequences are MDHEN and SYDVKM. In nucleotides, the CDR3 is TGTGCCAGCAGTCACTACGGCATCCTTGGAGCTGATACGCAGTATTTT. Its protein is CASSHYGILGADTQYF.